The 18 T cell receptor beta chains given below trace back to one sample, sequenced in a study of beta chain features in type 1 diabetes. Every bit of the isolated RNA underwent reverse transcription, so sequencing read expressed TCRB transcripts. Using immunoSEQ multiplex PCR, the repertoire was profiled, and TCRdb retains in-frame clones only, with some absent. This sample yields 300,000 to 350,000 clones, of which 6.5% to 10% are seen a single time; around 0.44% belongs to the top ten. The sequenced sample consisted of central memory CD4+ T cells from blood. These receptor sequences come from a woman between 18 and 30 years old in good health.

The rearrangement links TRBV21-1 to TRBJ2-7; TRBD1 was called by the table and not checked on the DNA. TRBV21-1 is deemed a pseudogene. There are 17 residues in the CDR3. The CDR3 coding sequence is TGTGCCAGCAGCAAACTGTCCGACAGGACGAGCTCCTACGAGCAGTACTTC. It translates to CASSKLSDRTSSYEQYF.

This clone was seen only a few times. No conserved phenylalanine or tryptophan ends this CDR3, so it is likely a read error. The limits of the CDR3 on the DNA are not certain, so only TCRdb's listed CDR3 is given. This rearrangement joins TRBV28 to TRBJ2-7; TRBD2 reflects the table's D call only, with no check against the DNA. Germline CDR1 and CDR2: MDHEN and SYDVKM. The length of the CDR3 is 10 amino acids, counting both ends. Here the CDR3 reads CASSPGLAGL.

Only a few counts were recorded for this clone. The chain uses TRBV19 and TRBJ1-5, with TRBD1 identical over 9 bases. Per germline, CDR1 LNHDA and CDR2 SQIVND (reference sequence). This CDR3 spans 15 amino acids. Losses at the gene ends were 6 bases for V and 0 bases for J; bases not matched to a gene: 3. CDR3 residues: CASRPGQGSNQPQHF. Here the CDR3 DNA reads TGTGCCAGTAGGCCGGGACAGGGTAGCAATCAGCCCCAGCATTTT.

This clone was counted only a few times. The chain recombines TRBV30 with TRBJ2-7; TRBD2 agrees at 10 bases. Germline V gives CDR1 GTSNPN, CDR2 SVGIG (reference sequence). This CDR3 is built from 14 residues. V was pared by 3 bases and J by 5 bases, with 7 bases of the junction left unmatched. CDR3 protein: CAWRILAGAHEQYF. CDR3 nucleotide sequence: TGTGCCTGGAGGATCCTAGCGGGAGCTCACGAGCAGTACTTC.

This chain uses TRBV7-2 with TRBJ2-7; TRBD1 matches 8 bases. V shed 4 bases and J 4 bases; nucleotides not matched to a gene: 3. CDR1 and CDR2 (germline): SGHTA, FQGNSA. There are 13 residues in the CDR3. The CDR3, as DNA: TGTGCCAGCAGCTCCCAGGGGGCGTACGAGCAGTACTTC. This gives the protein CASSSQGAYEQYF. The full variable domain, completed using reference TRBV7-2 and TRBJ2-7, is GAGVSQSPSNKVTEKGKDVELRCDPISGHTALYWYRQSLGQGLEFLIYFQGNSAPDKSGLPSDRFSAERTGGSVSTLTIQRTQQEDSAVYLCASSSQGAYEQYFGPGTRLTVT.

This clone has at least ten counts. This chain connects TRBV5-1 to TRBJ2-1, with D possibly being TRBD1 (6 bases). Germline-derived CDR1 and CDR2 are SGHRS and YFSETQ. The CDR3 runs to 13 residues. V lost 3 bases, J lost 9 bases, and 13 bases lay in between. The CDR3 sequence is CASSSGGSPEQFF. In DNA form, the CDR3 reads TGCGCCAGCAGCTCTGGGGGCTCCCCTGAGCAGTTCTTC.

This clone was picked up a small number of times. This sequence joins TRBV28 and TRBJ2-5; D remains ambiguous. This CDR3 spans 12 amino acids. Germline CDR1 and CDR2: MDHEN and SYDVKM. The V end lost 5 bases, the J end lost 11 bases, and 15 bases lay between the germline ends. The CDR3 sequence: CASSDGRQGQYF. The CDR3 DNA reads TGTGCCAGCAGTGATGGACGGCAAGGGCAGTACTTC.

This clone turned up a few times. DNA of the CDR3: TGTGCCAGCAGCTTTAGGGGACTAGCGGGAGTCGGGGAGCTGTTTTTT. This translates into CASSFRGLAGVGELFF. V usage is TRBV7-2 and J usage is TRBJ2-2; 14 bases match TRBD2. The CDR3 totals 16 residues. Trimming took 3 bases from V and 7 from J; bases not matched to a gene: 4. Germline CDR1 reads SGHTA; CDR2 reads FQGNSA.

Note on this clone: Because it lacks the conserved phenylalanine or tryptophan at the end, this CDR3 is likely a read error. The DNA is omitted, as the CDR3 cannot be located on it reliably, and the CDR3 follows TCRdb's listing. V gene TRBV11-1 combines with J gene TRBJ1-4. With termini counted, the CDR3 has 12 amino acids. Germline CDR1 reads SGHAT; CDR2 reads FQDESV (reference sequence). The CDR3 region is CASRLKNPQRLD.

V is TRBV9 and J is TRBJ2-1; weak D call: TRBD2 (5 bases). CDR1 and CDR2 from the germline V gene are SGDLS and YYNGEE. V shed 2 bases and J shed 5 bases, with 14 bases lying between them. CDR3 length: 15 residues. The CDR3 DNA follows: TGTGCCAGCAGCGTCGAGGGTAATTCCGACAATGAGCAGTTCTTC. Translated: CASSVEGNSDNEQFF.

The sample holds a few counts of this clone. The same CDR3 is also encoded by other DNA sequences in this sample. J is TRBJ2-3 and V is TRBV7-2; the D is unclear. The ends were cut back, 4 bases at V and 6 bases at J, with 8 bases in the middle. The CDR3 is made up of 12 amino acids. CDR1 is SGHTA and CDR2 is FQGNSA in the germline V gene. The CDR3 spells CASSSHRDTQYF. CDR3 sequence (DNA): TGTGCCAGCAGCTCCCACCGGGATACGCAGTATTTT. The variable domain in full, completed from reference TRBV7-2 and TRBJ2-3, reads GAGVSQSPSNKVTEKGKDVELRCDPISGHTALYWYRQSLGQGLEFLIYFQGNSAPDKSGLPSDRFSAERTGGSVSTLTIQRTQQEDSAVYLCASSSHRDTQYFGPGTRLTVL.

This clone has just a few counts. This rearrangement joins TRBV7-8 to TRBJ2-3, with 10 positions matching TRBD2. Germline loops: CDR1 SGHVS, CDR2 FQNEAQ. CDR3 length: 15 amino acids. The junction had 8 bases not matched to a gene; V was cut back by 5 bases and J by 6 bases. The CDR3 reads CASSLNLAGADTQYF. The DNA of the CDR3 is TGTGCCAGCAGCCTCAATCTAGCGGGAGCGGATACGCAGTATTTT.

In its sample, this clone was seen a few times. The genes are TRBV9 and TRBJ2-7, with 9 bases aligning to TRBD2. The germline CDR1 and CDR2 sequences are SGDLS and YYNGEE. The CDR3 sequence is 15 residues long. The ends lost 0 bases at V and 4 bases at J; junction bases unmatched: 5. The CDR3 DNA sequence: TGTGCCAGCAGCGTAGCCCCGACTAGCGGATACGAGCAGTACTTC. This sequence encodes CASSVAPTSGYEQYF.

This rearrangement joins TRBV6-1 to TRBJ2-1; D may be TRBD1 (6 bases). The ends were cut back, 6 bases at V and 4 bases at J, with 13 bases in the middle. Germline CDR1 and CDR2: MNHNS and SASEGT. The length of the CDR3 is 14 residues. As DNA, the CDR3 is TGTGCCAGCAGCGAGACAGGTTGGTACAATGAGCAGTTCTTC. Translation: CASSETGWYNEQFF.

This clone was counted between two and nine times. The genes are TRBV5-6 and TRBJ2-2; perhaps TRBD1 as D (5 bases). The CDR3 has 15 amino acids. V lost 4 bases and J 7 bases, leaving 17 bases between the germline ends. CDR1 and CDR2 from the germline V gene are SGHDT and YYEEEE. CDR3 coding DNA: TGTGCCAGCAGCCGTAAACCACAGGCCGTCGGGGAGCTGTTTTTT. It encodes CASSRKPQAVGELFF.

The chain joins TRBV10-2 to TRBJ2-5, with a tentative D call TRBD1 (5 bases). The CDR3 length is 13 residues. Germline V gene sequence: CDR1 WSHSY, CDR2 SAAADI. Between the trimmed V and J ends, which lost 8 bases and 5 bases, there was a span of 15 bases. CDR3 sequence (DNA): TGCGCCAGCGGGGCGGATGGAGTGGAGACCCAGTACTTC. Translation: CASGADGVETQYF.

This clone has only a few counts. The chain employs TRBV27 and TRBJ2-2; TRBD2 matches at 12 bases. The CDR3 loop spans 17 amino acids. Germline V gene sequence: CDR1 MNHEY, CDR2 SMNVEV (reference sequence). With V trimmed by 6 bases and J by 0 bases, 5 bases remained unmatched. The CDR3 sequence: CASSRWTSGTNTGELFF. The CDR3 coding sequence is TGTGCCAGCAGCCGCTGGACTAGCGGGACGAACACCGGGGAGCTGTTTTTT.

The chain has TRBV19 and TRBJ1-4; the D is unclear. The CDR3 runs to 14 residues. V shed 1 base and J shed 6 bases, with 9 bases lying between them. CDR1 and CDR2 (germline): LNHDA, SQIVND (reference sequence). The CDR3 loop reads CASSIGTRDEKLFF. The DNA of the CDR3 is TGTGCCAGTAGTATAGGCACTAGAGATGAAAAACTGTTTTTT.